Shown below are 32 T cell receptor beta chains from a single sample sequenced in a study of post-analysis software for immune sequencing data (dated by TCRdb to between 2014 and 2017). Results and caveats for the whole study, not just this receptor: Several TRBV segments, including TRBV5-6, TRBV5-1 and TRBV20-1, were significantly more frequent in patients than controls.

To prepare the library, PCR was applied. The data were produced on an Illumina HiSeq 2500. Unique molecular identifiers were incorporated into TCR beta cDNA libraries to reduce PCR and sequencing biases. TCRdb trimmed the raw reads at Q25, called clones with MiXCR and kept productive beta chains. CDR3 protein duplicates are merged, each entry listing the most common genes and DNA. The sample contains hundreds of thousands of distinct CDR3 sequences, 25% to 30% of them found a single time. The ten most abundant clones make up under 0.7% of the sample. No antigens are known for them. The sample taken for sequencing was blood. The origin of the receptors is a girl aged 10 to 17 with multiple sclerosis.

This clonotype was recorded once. CDR3 residues: CASSQVEGYGYTF. DNA for the CDR3: TGCGCCAGCAGCCAAGTGGAGGGCTATGGCTACACCTTC. This chain uses TRBV4-1 with TRBJ1-2; D unresolved. Germline CDR1 and CDR2: MGHRA and YSYEKL. The length of the CDR3 is 13 residues. V gave up 1 base and J gave up 4 bases, with 7 bases separating them.

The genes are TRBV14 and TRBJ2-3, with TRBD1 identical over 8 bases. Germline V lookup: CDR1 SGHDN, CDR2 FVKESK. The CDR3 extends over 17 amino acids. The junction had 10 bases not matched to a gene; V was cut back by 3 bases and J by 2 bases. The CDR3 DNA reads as TGTGCCAGCAGCCATCCGGACAGGGCCCACCCCACAGATACGCAGTATTTT. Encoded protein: CASSHPDRAHPTDTQYF. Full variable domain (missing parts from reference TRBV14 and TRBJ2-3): EAGVTQFPSHSVIEKGQTVTLRCDPISGHDNLYWYRRVMGKEIKFLLHFVKESKQDESGMPNNRFLAERTGGTYSTLKVQPAELEDSGVYFCASSHPDRAHPTDTQYFGPGTRLTVL.

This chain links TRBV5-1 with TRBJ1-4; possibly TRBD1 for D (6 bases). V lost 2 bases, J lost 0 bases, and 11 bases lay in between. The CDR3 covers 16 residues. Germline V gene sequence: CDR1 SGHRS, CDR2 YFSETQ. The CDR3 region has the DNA TGCGCCAGCAGCTTCCGGGGGGCGGCAACTAATGAAAAACTGTTTTTT. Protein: CASSFRGAATNEKLFF.

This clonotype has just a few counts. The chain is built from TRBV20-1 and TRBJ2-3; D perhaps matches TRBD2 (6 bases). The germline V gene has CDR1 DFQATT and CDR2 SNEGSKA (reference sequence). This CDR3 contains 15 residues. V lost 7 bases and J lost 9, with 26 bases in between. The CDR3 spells CSVRNRDSISGTQYF. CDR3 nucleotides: TGCAGTGTCAGAAACCGGGACTCCATCTCAGGGACGCAGTATTTT.

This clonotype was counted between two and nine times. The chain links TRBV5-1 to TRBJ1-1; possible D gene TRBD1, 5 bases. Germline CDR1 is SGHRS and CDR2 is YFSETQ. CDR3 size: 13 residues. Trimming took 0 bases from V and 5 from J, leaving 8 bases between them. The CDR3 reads CASSLEGLTEAFF. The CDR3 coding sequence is TGCGCCAGCAGCTTGGAGGGGTTGACTGAAGCTTTCTTT.

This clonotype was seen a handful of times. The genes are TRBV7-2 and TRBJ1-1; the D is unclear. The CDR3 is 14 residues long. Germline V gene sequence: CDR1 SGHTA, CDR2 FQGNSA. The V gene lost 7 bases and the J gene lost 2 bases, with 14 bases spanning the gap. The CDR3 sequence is CASNPSGLNTEAFF. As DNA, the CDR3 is TGTGCCAGCAACCCCAGCGGGCTTAACACTGAAGCTTTCTTT.

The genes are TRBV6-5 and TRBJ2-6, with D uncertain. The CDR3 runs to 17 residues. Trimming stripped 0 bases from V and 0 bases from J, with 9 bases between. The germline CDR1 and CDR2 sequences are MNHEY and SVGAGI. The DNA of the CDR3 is TGTGCCAGCAGTTACTCGAGGTCTCCCTCTGGGGCCAACGTCCTGACTTTC. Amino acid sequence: CASSYSRSPSGANVLTF.

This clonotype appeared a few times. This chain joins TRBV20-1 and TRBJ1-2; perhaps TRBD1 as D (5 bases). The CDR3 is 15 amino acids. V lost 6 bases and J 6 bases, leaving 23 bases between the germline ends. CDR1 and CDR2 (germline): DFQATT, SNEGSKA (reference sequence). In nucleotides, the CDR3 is TGCAGTGCGCCGACCTCAGGGATAAAGACCGATGGCTACACCTTC. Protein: CSAPTSGIKTDGYTF.

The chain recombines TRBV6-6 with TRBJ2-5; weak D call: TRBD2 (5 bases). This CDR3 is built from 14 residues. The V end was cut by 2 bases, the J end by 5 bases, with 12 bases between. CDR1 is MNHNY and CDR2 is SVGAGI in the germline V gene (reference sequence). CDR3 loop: CASSYSEGRETQYF. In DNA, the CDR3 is TGTGCCAGCAGTTACAGTGAGGGAAGGGAGACCCAGTACTTC.

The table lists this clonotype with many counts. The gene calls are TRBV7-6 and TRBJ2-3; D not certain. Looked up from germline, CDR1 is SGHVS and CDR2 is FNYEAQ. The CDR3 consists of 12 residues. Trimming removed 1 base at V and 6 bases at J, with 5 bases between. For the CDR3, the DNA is TGTGCCAGCAGCTTAGATCCGGATACGCAGTATTTT. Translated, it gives CASSLDPDTQYF.

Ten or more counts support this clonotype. The chain's CDR3 is CASSLRQAGDTQYF. DNA of the CDR3: TGTGCCAGCAGTTTACGGCAGGCAGGGGATACGCAGTATTTT. V gene TRBV12-3 or TRBV12-4 combines with J gene TRBJ2-3, with a tentative D call TRBD1 (5 bases). Trimming cost V 2 bases and J 6 bases, with 12 bases left between them. CDR3 length: 14 residues.

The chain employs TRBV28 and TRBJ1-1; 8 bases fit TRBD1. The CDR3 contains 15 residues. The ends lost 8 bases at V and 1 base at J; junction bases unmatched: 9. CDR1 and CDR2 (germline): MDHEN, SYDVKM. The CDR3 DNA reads TGTGCCAGCTCATCCTGGACAGGGAGGAACACTGAAGCTTTCTTT. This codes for CASSSWTGRNTEAFF.

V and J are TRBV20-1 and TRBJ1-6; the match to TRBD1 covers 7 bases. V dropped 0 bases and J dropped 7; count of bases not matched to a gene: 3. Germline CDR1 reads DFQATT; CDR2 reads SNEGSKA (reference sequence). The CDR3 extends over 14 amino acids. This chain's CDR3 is CSARDLGGNSPLHF. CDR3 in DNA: TGCAGTGCTAGAGACTTAGGGGGCAATTCACCCCTCCACTTT.

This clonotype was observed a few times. The CDR3 DNA follows: TGTGCCAGCAGCTTAGTTGGGGCGAGGGGACGCCGGAACACAGATACGCAGTATTTT. This sequence encodes CASSLVGARGRRNTDTQYF. This rearrangement joins TRBV7-2 to TRBJ2-3, with D perhaps matching TRBD1 or TRBD2 (5 bases each). The V gene's germline CDR1 is SGHTA and CDR2 FQGNSA. The V end lost 1 base, the J end lost 2 bases, and 22 bases lay between the germline ends. The CDR3 is 19 amino acids.

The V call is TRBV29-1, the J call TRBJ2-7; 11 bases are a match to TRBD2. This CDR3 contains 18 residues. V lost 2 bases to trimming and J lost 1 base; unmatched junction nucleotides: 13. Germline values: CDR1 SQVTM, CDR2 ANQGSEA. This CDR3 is CSVERGTWLAGGSYEQYF. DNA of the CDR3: TGCAGCGTTGAAAGAGGGACTTGGCTAGCGGGAGGTTCCTACGAGCAGTACTTC.

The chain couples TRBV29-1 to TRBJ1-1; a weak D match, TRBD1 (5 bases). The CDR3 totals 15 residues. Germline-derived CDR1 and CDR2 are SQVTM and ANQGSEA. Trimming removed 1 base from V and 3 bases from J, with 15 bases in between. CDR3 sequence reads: CSVEGVGVSDTEAFF. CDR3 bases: TGCAGCGTTGAAGGGGTGGGGGTATCGGACACTGAAGCTTTCTTT.

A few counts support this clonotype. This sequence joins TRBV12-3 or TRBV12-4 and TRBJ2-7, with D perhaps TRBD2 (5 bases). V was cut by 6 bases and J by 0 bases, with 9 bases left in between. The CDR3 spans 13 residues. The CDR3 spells CASRPTSSYEQYF. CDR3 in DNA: TGTGCCAGCAGGCCCACTAGCTCCTACGAGCAGTACTTC.

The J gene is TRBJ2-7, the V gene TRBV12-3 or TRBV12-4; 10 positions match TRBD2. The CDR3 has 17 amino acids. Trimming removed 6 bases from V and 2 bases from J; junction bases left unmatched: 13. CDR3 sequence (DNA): TGTGCCAGCAGCCCCGCGGCTAGCGGGAGTCCGACCTACGAGCAGTACTTC. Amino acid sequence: CASSPAASGSPTYEQYF.

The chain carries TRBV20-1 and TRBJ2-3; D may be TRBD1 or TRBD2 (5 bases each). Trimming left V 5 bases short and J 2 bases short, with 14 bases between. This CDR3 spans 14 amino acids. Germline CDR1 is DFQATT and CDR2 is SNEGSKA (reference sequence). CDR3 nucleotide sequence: TGCAGTGCTGGGACCGCCGGGATCACAGATACGCAGTATTTT. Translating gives CSAGTAGITDTQYF.

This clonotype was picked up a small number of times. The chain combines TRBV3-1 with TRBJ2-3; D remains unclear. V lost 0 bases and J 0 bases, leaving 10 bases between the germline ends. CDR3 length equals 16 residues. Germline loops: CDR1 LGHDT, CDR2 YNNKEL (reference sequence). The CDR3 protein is CASSQDFSPSTDTQYF. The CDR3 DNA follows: TGTGCCAGCAGCCAAGACTTTAGCCCAAGCACAGATACGCAGTATTTT.

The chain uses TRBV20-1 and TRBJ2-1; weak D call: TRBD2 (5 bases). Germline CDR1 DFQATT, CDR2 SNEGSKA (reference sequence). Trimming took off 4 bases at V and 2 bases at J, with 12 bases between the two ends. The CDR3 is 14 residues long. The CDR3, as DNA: TGCAGTGCTATGGAGCGGCTGACCTACAATGAGCAGTTCTTC. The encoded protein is CSAMERLTYNEQFF.

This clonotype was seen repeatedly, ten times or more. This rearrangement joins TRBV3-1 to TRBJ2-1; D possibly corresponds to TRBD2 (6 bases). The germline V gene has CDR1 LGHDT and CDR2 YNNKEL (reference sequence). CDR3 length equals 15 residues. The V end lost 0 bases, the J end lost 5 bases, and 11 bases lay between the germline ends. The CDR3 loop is CASSQDSLANNEQFF. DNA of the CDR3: TGTGCCAGCAGCCAAGATTCCCTAGCGAACAATGAGCAGTTCTTC.

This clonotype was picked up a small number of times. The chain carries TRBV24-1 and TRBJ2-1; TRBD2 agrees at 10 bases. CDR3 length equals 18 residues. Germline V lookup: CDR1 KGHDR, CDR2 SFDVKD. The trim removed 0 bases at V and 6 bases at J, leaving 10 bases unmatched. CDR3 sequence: CATSDLWTGLADVNEQFF. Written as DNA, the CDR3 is TGTGCCACCAGTGATTTGTGGACCGGACTAGCGGATGTCAATGAGCAGTTCTTC.

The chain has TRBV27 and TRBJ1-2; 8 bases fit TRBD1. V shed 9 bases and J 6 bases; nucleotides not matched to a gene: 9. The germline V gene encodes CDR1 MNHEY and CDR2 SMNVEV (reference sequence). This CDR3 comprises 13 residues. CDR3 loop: CASKVQGADGYTF. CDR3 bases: TGTGCCAGTAAGGTCCAGGGGGCGGATGGCTACACCTTC.

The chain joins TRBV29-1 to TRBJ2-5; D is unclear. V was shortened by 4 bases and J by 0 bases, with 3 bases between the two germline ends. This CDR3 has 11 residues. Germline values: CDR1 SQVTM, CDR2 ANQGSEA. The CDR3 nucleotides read TGCAGCGTTGGGTACCAAGAGACCCAGTACTTC. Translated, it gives CSVGYQETQYF.

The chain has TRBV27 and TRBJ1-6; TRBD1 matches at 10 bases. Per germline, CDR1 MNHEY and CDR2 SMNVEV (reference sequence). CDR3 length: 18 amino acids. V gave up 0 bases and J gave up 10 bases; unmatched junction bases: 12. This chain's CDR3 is CASSLSLPGTGVYSPLHF. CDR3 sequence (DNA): TGTGCCAGCAGTTTATCTCTCCCCGGGACAGGGGTATACTCACCCCTCCACTTT.

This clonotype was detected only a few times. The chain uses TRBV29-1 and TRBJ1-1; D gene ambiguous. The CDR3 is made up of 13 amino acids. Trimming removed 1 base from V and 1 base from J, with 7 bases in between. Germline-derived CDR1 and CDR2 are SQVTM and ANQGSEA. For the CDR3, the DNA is TGCAGCGTTGAAGCTACTAAGAACACTGAAGCTTTCTTT. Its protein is CSVEATKNTEAFF.

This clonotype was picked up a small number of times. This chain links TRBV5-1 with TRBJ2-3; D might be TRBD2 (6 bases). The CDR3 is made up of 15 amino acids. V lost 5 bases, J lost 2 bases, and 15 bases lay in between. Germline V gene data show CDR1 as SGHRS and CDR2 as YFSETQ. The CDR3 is CASRRPEGATDTQYF. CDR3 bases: TGCGCCAGCAGACGACCGGAGGGTGCCACAGATACGCAGTATTTT.

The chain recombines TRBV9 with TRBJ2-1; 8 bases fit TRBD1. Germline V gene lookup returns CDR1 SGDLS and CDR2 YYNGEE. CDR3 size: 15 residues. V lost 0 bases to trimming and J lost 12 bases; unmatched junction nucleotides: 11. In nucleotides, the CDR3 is TGTGCCAGCAGCGTAGCTTGGTGGGACAGGAGTATGCAGTTCTTC. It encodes CASSVAWWDRSMQFF.

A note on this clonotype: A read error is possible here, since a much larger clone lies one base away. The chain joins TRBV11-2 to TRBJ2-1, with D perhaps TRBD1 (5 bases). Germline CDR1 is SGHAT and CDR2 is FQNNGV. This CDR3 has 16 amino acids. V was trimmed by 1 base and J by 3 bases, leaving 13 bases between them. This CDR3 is CASSLGGRTLYNEQFF. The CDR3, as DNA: TGTGCCAGCAGCTTAGGCGGCAGGACACTCTACAATGAGCAGTTCTTC.

CDR3 residues: CASSTWDLLAGETQYF. The DNA of the CDR3 is TGTGCCAGCAGCACCTGGGACCTTCTAGCTGGGGAGACCCAGTACTTC. This sequence joins TRBV7-2 and TRBJ2-5, with D possibly being TRBD1 or TRBD2 (5 bases each). This CDR3 region has 16 residues. The V gene's germline CDR1 is SGHTA and CDR2 FQGNSA. The V end was cut by 5 bases, the J end by 5 bases, with 21 bases between. Combining the CDR3 with reference TRBV7-2 and TRBJ2-5 gives the whole variable domain GAGVSQSPSNKVTEKGKDVELRCDPISGHTALYWYRQSLGQGLEFLIYFQGNSAPDKSGLPSDRFSAERTGGSVSTLTIQRTQQEDSAVYLCASSTWDLLAGETQYFGPGTRLLVL.

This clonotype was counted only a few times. The CDR3 is CAIKDTGWYTDTQYF. The CDR3 DNA reads as TGTGCCATCAAGGATACAGGGTGGTACACAGATACGCAGTATTTT. The chain has TRBV6-6 and TRBJ2-3; D is possibly TRBD1 (6 bases). Germline CDR1 and CDR2: MNHNY and SVGAGI (reference sequence). This CDR3 spans 15 amino acids. Between the trimmed V and J ends, which lost 10 bases and 2 bases, there was a span of 19 bases.